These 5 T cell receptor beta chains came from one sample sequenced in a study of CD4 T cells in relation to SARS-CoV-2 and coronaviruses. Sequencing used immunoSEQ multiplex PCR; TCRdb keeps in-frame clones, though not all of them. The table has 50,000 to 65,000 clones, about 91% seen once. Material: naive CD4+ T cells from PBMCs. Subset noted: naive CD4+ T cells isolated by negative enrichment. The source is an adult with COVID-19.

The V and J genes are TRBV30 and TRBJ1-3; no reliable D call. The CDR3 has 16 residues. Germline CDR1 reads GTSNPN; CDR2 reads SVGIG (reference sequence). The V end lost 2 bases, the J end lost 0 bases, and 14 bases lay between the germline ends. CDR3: CAWSLPLSYSGNTIYF. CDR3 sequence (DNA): TGTGCCTGGAGTTTACCTCTCTCTTACTCTGGAAACACCATATATTTT.

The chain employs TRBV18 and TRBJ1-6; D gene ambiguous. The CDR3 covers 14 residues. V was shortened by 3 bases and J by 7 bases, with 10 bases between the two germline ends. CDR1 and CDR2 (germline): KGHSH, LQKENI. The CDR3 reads CASSPQATNSPLHF. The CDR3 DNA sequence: TGTGCCAGCTCACCTCAGGCGACCAATTCACCCCTCCACTTT.

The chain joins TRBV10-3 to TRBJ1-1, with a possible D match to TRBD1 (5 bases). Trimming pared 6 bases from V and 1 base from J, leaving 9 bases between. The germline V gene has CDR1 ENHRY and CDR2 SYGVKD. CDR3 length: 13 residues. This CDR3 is CAIRGTENTEAFF. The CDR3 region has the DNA TGTGCCATCAGGGGGACTGAGAACACTGAAGCTTTCTTT.

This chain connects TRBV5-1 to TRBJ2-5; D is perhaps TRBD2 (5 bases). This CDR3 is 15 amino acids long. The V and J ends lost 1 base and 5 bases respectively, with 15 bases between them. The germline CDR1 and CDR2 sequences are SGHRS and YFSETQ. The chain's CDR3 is CASSLMSGGGETQYF. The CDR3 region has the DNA TGCGCCAGCAGCTTGATGAGCGGAGGCGGGGAGACCCAGTACTTC.

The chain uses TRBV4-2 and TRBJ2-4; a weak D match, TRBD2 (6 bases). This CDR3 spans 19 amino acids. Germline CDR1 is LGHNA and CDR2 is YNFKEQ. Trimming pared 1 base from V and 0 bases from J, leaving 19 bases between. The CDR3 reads CASSQVAPRDSLAKNIQYF. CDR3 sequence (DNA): TGTGCCAGCAGCCAAGTGGCCCCCCGGGACTCCCTAGCCAAAAACATTCAGTACTTC.